One and the same sample provided the 12 T cell receptor gamma chains below, sequenced in a study of gamma delta lymphoproliferative disorders and STAT genes. Genomic DNA from isolated PBMCs served as the sequencing template. TCRdb fed the multiplex PCR reads to CATT. Here the sample spans around 2,000 gamma-chain clones, just over 9.5% being singletons. Sequenced: blood. The receptor source for this set is a human donor with gamma-delta T-cell large granular lymphocyte leukemia.

This clone is deemed medium-sized. This rearrangement joins TRGV8 to TRGJ1 or TRGJ2. Because TCRdb records no J gene, it was assigned here through a match of the DNA to germline. Trimming took 7 bases from V and 0 from J; bases not matched to a gene: 6. The germline CDR1 and CDR2 sequences are VENAVY and YDSYNSRV. This CDR3 spans 13 amino acids. CDR3 sequence: CATCCQNYYKKLF. Written as DNA, the CDR3 is TGTGCCACCTGTTGCCAGAATTATTATAAGAAACTCTTT.

Within the sample, this clone is medium-sized. V usage is TRGV8 and J usage is TRGJ1 or TRGJ2. TCRdb supplies no J gene; here it was assigned by aligning the nucleotide sequence to germline. V lost 3 bases to trimming and J lost 0 bases; unmatched junction nucleotides: 8. The CDR3 runs 15 residues. The V gene's germline CDR1 is VENAVY and CDR2 YDSYNSRV. The CDR3: CATWDPQENYYKKLF. In DNA, the CDR3 is TGTGCCACCTGGGATCCACAAGAGAATTATTATAAGAAACTCTTT.

Sample share makes this clone medium-sized. J is TRGJP1 and V is TRGV11. The J gene, left out of TCRdb, was set here by checking the DNA against germline. TRGV11 belongs to the ORF category, with a function that is uncertain. This CDR3 spans 15 amino acids. The V and J ends lost 0 bases and 4 bases, in that order; junction bases with no gene match: 2. As DNA, the CDR3 is TGTGCCTGCTGGATTAGGCACTTCACTGGTTGGTTCAAGATATTT. Protein: CACWIRHFTGWFKIF.

This clone is categorized as medium-sized. The DNA is left out, because the CDR3 cannot be placed on it with certainty; the CDR3 is given as TCRdb lists it. No call exists for the J gene, whereas the V gene is TRGV11. TRGV11 is labeled an ORF, and its function is uncertain. The CDR3 is 17 residues long, counting both termini. The CDR3 spells CTTVPAGSPFPGWFKIF.

By frequency in the sample, this clone is medium-sized. The V and J genes are TRGV4 and TRGJ1 or TRGJ2. TCRdb carries no J gene annotation; the J gene was assigned here by matching the DNA with germline. The CDR3 contains 15 residues. Trimming removed 0 bases from V and 2 bases from J; junction bases left unmatched: 7. CDR1 and CDR2 from the germline V gene are EGSTGY and YDSYTSSV. For the CDR3, the DNA is TGTGCCACCTGGGATGGGCTAGGGGATTATTATAAGAAACTCTTT. Amino acids: CATWDGLGDYYKKLF.

This clone ranks as medium-sized. The rearrangement links TRGV4 to TRGJP1. TCRdb leaves out the J gene; it was filled in here by matching the DNA to germline. CDR1 and CDR2 from the germline V gene are EGSTGY and YDSYTSSV. The CDR3 length is 12 residues. V lost 3 bases to trimming and J lost 10 bases; unmatched junction nucleotides: 5. In DNA, the CDR3 is TGTGCCACCTGGGATAAGCATTGGTTCAAGATATTT. Translated: CATWDKHWFKIF.

By frequency in the sample, this clone is medium-sized. V and J are TRGV5 and TRGJ1 or TRGJ2. Germline matching of the DNA provided the J gene here, since TCRdb leaves it blank. Per germline, CDR1 VINAFY and CDR2 YDVSNSKD. The V gene end was trimmed by 3 bases and the J gene end by 2 bases; junction bases not matched to a gene: 4. The length of the CDR3 is 13 residues. CDR3 sequence reads: CATWDLDYYKKLF. CDR3 bases: TGTGCCACCTGGGACTTGGATTATTATAAGAAACTCTTT.

By share, this clone counts as medium-sized (0.01 to 0.1%). The V and J genes are TRGV4 and TRGJ1 or TRGJ2. Because TCRdb records no J gene, it was assigned here through a match of the DNA to germline. Germline CDR1 reads EGSTGY; CDR2 reads YDSYTSSV. The ends lost 3 bases at V and 3 bases at J; junction bases unmatched: 11. CDR3 length: 15 amino acids. CDR3: CATWDKLEFYYKKLF. The CDR3 bases are TGTGCCACCTGGGATAAACTAGAATTTTATTATAAGAAACTCTTT.

By share, this clone counts as medium-sized. The chain carries TRGV4 and TRGJ1 or TRGJ2. In the absence of a J gene in TCRdb, the DNA was matched to germline to assign it here. With 3 bases clipped from V and 6 bases from J, the junction kept 11 bases outside the gene matches. From germline, CDR1 is EGSTGY and CDR2 YDSYTSSV. The CDR3 loop spans 14 amino acids. This CDR3 reads CATWDRKRVYKKLF. CDR3 coding DNA: TGTGCCACCTGGGATAGAAAGAGGGTTTATAAGAAACTCTTT.

This clone ranks as medium-sized. The V gene is TRGV4, the J gene TRGJ1 or TRGJ2. Because TCRdb records no J gene, it was assigned here through a match of the DNA to germline. Per germline, CDR1 EGSTGY and CDR2 YDSYTSSV. V trimming: 3 bases; J trimming: 4 bases; junction bases outside the gene matches: 3. There are 12 residues in the CDR3. This CDR3 reads CATWDIYYKKLF. The DNA of the CDR3 is TGTGCCACCTGGGATATCTATTATAAGAAACTCTTT.

Points on this clone: The identical CDR3 is also encoded by other nucleotide sequences in the sample. The chain is built from TRGV3 and TRGJ1 or TRGJ2. TCRdb leaves out the J gene; it was filled in here by matching the DNA to germline. J was trimmed by 7 bases and V by 0 bases; bases with no gene match: 6. Germline CDR1 reads VTNTFY; CDR2 reads YDVSTARD (reference sequence). This CDR3 comprises 13 residues. The CDR3 loop is CATWDRPSYKKLF. The CDR3 DNA reads as TGTGCCACCTGGGACAGGCCAAGCTATAAGAAACTCTTT.

This clone was seen a few times. V is TRGV9 and J is TRGJ1 or TRGJ2. TCRdb supplies no J gene; here it was assigned by aligning the nucleotide sequence to germline. The CDR3 extends over 13 amino acids. Looked up from germline, CDR1 is GITISATS and CDR2 is ISYDGTV (reference sequence). V was clipped by 2 bases and J by 4 bases; unmatched bases: 5. CDR3: CALWEAIYYKKLF. In DNA form, the CDR3 reads TGTGCCTTGTGGGAGGCTATCTATTATAAGAAACTCTTT.